The sequence of this T cell receptor (beta chain) was determined in a study of T cell changes during pregnancy in multiple sclerosis. The CDR3 is 15 residues long. V was clipped by 4 bases and J by 2 bases; unmatched bases: 3. The germline gives CDR1 SGHRS, CDR2 YFSETQ. Assay: immunoSEQ multiplex PCR; the TCRdb copy retains only in-frame clones and omits some. The table has over 70,000 clones, roughly 92% seen once. The material sequenced was peripheral blood, taken in the first trimester of pregnancy. The chain is built from TRBV5-1 and TRBJ2-7; 13 positions agree with TRBD2. The receptor was isolated from a female donor in good health, enrolled as a control in a pregnancy study. CDR3: CASSLGLAGTYEQYF. For the CDR3, the DNA is TGCGCCAGCAGCCTGGGACTAGCGGGAACCTACGAGCAGTACTTC.